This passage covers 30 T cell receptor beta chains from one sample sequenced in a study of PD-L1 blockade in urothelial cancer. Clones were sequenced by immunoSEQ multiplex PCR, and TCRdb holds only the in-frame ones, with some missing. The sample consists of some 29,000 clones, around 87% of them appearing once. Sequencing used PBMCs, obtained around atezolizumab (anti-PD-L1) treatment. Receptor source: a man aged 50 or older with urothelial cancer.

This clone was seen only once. The CDR3, as DNA: TGCGCCAGCAGCCCAAATCAGGGTAGCTCCTACAATGAGCAGTTCTTC. Its protein is CASSPNQGSSYNEQFF. J is TRBJ2-1 and V is TRBV5-1; perhaps TRBD1 as D (5 bases). This CDR3 has 16 residues. The germline CDR1 and CDR2 sequences are SGHRS and YFSETQ. Trimming took 4 bases from V and 0 from J, leaving 14 bases between them.

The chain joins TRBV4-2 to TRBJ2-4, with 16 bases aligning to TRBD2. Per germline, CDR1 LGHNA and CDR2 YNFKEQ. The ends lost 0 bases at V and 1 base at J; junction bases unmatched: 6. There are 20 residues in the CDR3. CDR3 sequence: CASSQDAGLAGGRAKNIQYF. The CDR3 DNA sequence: TGTGCCAGCAGCCAAGACGCGGGACTAGCGGGGGGGCGGGCCAAAAACATTCAGTACTTC.

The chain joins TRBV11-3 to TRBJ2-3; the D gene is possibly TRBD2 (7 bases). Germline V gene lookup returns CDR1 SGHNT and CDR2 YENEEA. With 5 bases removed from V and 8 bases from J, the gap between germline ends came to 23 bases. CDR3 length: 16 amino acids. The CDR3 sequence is CASSTTAGPGEGTQYF. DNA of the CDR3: TGTGCCAGCAGCACAACAGCGGGACCAGGGGAAGGTACGCAGTATTTT.

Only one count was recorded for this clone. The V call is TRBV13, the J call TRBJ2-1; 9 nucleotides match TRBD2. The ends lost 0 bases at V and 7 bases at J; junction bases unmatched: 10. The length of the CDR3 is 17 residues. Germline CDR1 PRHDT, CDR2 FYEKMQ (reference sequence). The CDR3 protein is CASSLGWRGGRLNEQFF. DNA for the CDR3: TGTGCCAGCAGCTTAGGGTGGCGGGGGGGCCGGTTGAATGAGCAGTTCTTC.

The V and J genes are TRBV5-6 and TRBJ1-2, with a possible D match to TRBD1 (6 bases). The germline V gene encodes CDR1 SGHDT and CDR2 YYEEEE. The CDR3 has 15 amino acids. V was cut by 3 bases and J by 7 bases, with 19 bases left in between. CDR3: CASSSLDSLLFGYTF. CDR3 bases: TGTGCCAGCAGCTCATTGGACAGTCTCTTATTTGGCTACACCTTC.

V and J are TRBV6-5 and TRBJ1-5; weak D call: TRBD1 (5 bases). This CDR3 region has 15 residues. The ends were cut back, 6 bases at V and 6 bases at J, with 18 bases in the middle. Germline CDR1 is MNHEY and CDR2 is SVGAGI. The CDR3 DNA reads TGTGCCAGCAGCAGCCAGGGTTCTACGATTCAGCCCCAGCATTTT. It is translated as CASSSQGSTIQPQHF.

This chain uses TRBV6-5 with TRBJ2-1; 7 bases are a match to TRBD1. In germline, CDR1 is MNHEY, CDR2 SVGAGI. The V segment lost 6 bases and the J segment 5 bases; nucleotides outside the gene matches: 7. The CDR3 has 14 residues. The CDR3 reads CASSLGTANNEQFF. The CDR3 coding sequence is TGTGCCAGCAGCCTCGGGACAGCAAACAATGAGCAGTTCTTC.

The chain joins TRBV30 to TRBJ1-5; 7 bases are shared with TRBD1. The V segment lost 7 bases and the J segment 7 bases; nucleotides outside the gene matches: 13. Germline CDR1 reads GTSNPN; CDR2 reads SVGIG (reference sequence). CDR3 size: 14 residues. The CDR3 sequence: CALSADRVGQPQHF. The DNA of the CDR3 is TGTGCCTTGTCCGCAGACAGGGTTGGGCAGCCCCAGCATTTT.

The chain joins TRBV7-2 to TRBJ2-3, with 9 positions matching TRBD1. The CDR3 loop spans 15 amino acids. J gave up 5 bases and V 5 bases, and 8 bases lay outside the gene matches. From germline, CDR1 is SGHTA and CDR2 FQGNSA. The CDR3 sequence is CASSAWDRAQDTQYF. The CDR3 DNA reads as TGTGCCAGCAGCGCCTGGGACAGGGCTCAAGATACGCAGTATTTT.

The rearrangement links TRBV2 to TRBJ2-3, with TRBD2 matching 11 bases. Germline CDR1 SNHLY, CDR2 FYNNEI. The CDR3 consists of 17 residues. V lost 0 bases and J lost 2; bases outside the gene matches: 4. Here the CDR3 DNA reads TGTGCCAGCAGTGAAGCGGGACTAGCGGAGCTCACAGATACGCAGTATTTT. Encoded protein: CASSEAGLAELTDTQYF.

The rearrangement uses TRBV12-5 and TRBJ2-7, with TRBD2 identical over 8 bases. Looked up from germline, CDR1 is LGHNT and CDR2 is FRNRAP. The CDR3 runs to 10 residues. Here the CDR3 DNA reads TGTGTCCCGGGGGGGGACGAGCAGTACTTC. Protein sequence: CVPGGDEQYF.

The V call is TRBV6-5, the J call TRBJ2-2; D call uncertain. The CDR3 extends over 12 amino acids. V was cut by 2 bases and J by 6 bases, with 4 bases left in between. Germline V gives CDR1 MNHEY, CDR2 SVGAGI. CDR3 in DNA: TGTGCCAGCAGTTACAGCGCCGGGGAGCTGTTTTTT. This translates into CASSYSAGELFF.

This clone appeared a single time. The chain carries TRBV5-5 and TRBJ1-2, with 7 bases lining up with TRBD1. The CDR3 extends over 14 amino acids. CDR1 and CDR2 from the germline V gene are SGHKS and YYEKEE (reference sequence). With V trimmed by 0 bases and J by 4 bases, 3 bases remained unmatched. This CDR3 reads CASSLEGQPYGYTF. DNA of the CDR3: TGTGCCAGCAGCTTGGAGGGACAGCCCTATGGCTACACCTTC.

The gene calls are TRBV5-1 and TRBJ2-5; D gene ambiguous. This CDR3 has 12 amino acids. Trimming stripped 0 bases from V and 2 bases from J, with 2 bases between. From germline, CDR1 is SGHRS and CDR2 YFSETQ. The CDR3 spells CASSLAQETQYF. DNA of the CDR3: TGCGCCAGCAGCTTGGCTCAAGAGACCCAGTACTTC.

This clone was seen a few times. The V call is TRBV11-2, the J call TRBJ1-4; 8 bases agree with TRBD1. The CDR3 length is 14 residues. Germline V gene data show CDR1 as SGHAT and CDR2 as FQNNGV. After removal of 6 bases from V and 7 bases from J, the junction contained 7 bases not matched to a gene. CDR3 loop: CASSIQGGVEKLFF. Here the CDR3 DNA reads TGTGCCAGCAGTATACAGGGGGGGGTTGAAAAACTGTTTTTT.

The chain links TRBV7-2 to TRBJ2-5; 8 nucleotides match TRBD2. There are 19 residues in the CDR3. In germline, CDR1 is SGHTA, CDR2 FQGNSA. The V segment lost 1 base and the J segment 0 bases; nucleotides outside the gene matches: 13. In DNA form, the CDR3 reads TGTGCCAGCAGCTTAGGATCGAGGGGGGCGGGGGGTAACCAAGAGACCCAGTACTTC. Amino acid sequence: CASSLGSRGAGGNQETQYF.

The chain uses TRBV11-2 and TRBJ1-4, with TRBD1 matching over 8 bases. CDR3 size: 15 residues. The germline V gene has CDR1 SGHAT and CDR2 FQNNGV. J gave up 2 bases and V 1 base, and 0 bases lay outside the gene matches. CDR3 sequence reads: CASSLGDRTNEKLFF. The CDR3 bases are TGTGCCAGCAGCTTAGGGGACAGGACTAATGAAAAACTGTTTTTT.

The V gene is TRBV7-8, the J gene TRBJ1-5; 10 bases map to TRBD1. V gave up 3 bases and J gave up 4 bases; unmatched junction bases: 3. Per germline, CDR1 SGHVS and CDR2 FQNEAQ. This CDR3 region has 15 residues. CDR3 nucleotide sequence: TGTGCCAGCAGCTTGACAGGGGGCGCGAATCAGCCCCAGCATTTT. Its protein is CASSLTGGANQPQHF.

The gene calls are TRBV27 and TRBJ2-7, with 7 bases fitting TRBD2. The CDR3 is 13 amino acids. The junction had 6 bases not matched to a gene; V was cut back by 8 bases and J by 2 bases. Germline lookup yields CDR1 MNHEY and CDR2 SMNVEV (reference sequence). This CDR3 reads CASGASGPYEQYF. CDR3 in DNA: TGTGCCAGCGGCGCTAGCGGACCCTACGAGCAGTACTTC.

CDR3 coding DNA: TGTGCCAGCAGTATCGGACAGTCTGGAAACACCATATATTTT. Its protein is CASSIGQSGNTIYF. V gene TRBV6-5 combines with J gene TRBJ1-3; D is possibly TRBD1 (6 bases). Germline-derived CDR1 and CDR2 are MNHEY and SVGAGI. V was cut by 5 bases and J by 1 base, with 9 bases left in between. The CDR3 length is 14 residues.

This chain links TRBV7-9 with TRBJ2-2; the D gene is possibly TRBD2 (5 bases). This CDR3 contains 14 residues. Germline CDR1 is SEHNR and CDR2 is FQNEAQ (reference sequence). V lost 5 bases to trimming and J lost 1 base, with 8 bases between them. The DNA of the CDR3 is TGTGCCAGCAGCCACGAGGGGAACACCGGGGAGCTGTTTTTT. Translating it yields CASSHEGNTGELFF.

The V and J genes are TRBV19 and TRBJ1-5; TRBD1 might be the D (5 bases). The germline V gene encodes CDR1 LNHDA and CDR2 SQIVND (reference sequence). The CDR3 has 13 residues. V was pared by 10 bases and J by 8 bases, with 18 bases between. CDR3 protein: CATAGGVSKPQHF. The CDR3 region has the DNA TGTGCCACCGCGGGGGGGGTGAGTAAGCCCCAGCATTTT.

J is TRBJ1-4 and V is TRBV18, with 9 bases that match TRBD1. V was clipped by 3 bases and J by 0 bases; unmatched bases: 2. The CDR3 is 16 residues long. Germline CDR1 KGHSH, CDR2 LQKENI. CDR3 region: CASSPWTGATNEKLFF. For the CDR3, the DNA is TGTGCCAGCTCACCGTGGACAGGGGCAACTAATGAAAAACTGTTTTTT.

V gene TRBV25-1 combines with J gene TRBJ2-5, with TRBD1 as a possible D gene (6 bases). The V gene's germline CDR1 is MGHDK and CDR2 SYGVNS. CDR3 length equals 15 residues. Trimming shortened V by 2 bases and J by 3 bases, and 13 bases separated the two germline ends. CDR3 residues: CASSEPTGWKETQYF. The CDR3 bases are TGTGCCAGCAGTGAACCGACAGGTTGGAAAGAGACCCAGTACTTC.

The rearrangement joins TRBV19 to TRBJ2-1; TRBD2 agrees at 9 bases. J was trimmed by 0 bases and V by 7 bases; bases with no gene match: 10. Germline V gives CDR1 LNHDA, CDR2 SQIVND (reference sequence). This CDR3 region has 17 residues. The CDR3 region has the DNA TGTGCCAGTACCAAGCGCGGGGGGGAAAGCTCCTACAATGAGCAGTTCTTC. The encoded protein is CASTKRGGESSYNEQFF.

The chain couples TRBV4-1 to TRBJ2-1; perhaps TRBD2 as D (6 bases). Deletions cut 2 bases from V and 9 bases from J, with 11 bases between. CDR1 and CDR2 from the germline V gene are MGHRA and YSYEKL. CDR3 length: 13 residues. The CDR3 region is CASSQPLAIEQFF. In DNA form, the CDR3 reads TGCGCCAGCAGCCAACCTCTAGCGATTGAGCAGTTCTTC.

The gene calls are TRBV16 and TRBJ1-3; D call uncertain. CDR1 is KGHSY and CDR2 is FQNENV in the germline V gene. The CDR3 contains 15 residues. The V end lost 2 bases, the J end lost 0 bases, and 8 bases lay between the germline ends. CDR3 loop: CASSQGRNSGNTIYF. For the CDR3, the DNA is TGTGCCAGCAGCCAAGGCAGGAACTCTGGAAACACCATATATTTT.

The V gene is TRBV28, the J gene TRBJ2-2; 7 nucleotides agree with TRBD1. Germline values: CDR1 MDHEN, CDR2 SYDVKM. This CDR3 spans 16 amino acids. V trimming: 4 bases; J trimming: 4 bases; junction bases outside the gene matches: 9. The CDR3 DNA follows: TGTGCCAGCAGTTGGTCGCAGACAGGGAGCACCGGGGAGCTGTTTTTT. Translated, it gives CASSWSQTGSTGELFF.

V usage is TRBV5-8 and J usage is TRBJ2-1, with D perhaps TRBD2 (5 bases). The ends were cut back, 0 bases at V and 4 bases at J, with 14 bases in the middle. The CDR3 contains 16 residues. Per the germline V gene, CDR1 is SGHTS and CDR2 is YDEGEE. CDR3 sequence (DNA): TGTGCCAGCAGCTTGGCCGTCGGGATCTATTACAATGAGCAGTTCTTC. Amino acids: CASSLAVGIYYNEQFF.

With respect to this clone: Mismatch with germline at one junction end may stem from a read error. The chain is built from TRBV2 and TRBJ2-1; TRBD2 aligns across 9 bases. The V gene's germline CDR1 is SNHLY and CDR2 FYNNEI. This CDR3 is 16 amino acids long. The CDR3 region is CASSEGRTSVYNEQFF. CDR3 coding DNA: TGTGCCAGCAGCGAAGGGAGGACTAGCGTCTACAATGAGCAGTTCTTC.